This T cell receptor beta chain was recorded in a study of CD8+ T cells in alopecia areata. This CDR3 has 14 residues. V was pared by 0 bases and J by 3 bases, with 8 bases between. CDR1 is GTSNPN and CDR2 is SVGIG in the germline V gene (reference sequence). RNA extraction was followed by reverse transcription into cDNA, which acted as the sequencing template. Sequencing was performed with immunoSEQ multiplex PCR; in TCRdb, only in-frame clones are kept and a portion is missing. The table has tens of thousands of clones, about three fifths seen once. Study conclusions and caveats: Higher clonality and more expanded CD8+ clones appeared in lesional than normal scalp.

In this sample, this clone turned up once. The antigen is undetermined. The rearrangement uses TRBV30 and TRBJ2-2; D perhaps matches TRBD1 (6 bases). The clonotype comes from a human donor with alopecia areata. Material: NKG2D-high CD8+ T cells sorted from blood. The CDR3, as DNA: TGTGCCTGGAGTGTGGCAGGGGACACCGGGGAGCTGTTTTTT. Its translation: CAWSVAGDTGELFF.